This T cell receptor beta chain was captured in a study of T cell repertoires in ileal Crohn's disease (dated by TCRdb to the late 2010s). In the study overall: The median duration of disease was 6 to 10 years, and at the time of surgery roughly a third of patients were active smokers. Every patient underwent surgery because of a complication, which was stricturing disease in about 61% and penetrating disease in 39%. Roughly half of the patients were given postoperative therapy, with ten to twelve receiving thiopurines and 15 to 20 receiving anti-TNF agents. TCR repertoire analysis was performed in about 59 Crohn's disease patients drawn from a prospective multicentre cohort. The study was conducted in parallel with a multicentre cohort built to find predictors of early endoscopic recurrence after ileocolonic resection. Endoscopic postoperative recurrence was defined by a Rutgeerts score above i0. A total of roughly 170 mucosal samples from approximately 60 patients were sequenced, with samples obtained at several locations on the surgical specimen and at postoperative endoscopy.

Approximately 550 nanograms of biopsy DNA per sample were submitted for commercial TCRB immunosequencing. Adaptive Biotechnology amplified CDR3 regions from genomic DNA with a two-step multiplex PCR that controlled for amplification bias. In the first PCR, primers covered every V and J gene segment, and in the second PCR, barcodes and Illumina adapters were added. CDR3 libraries were sequenced on an Illumina instrument. For the original study's pipeline: The analysis drew on both the pipelines supplied by the vendor and custom analysis of the raw data in R/Bioconductor running R version 3.3.0. Clonality, ranging from 0 to 1, was calculated as the inverse of the normalised Shannon entropy of all productive clones. The repertoire share taken up by the top 100 clones defined high-frequency clones, and only clones that passed a 95% confidence test were kept. Repertoire diversity was measured with the Simpson index, and overlap between samples was measured with the Morisita-Horn index. Sourced from immuneACCESS, this table was stored by TCRdb with only in-frame sequences that have V and J called. A share of the clones is absent; for the studies checked, an unresolved V gene accounts for under half, and the remainder has no known explanation. Clone size and V and J calls were adopted from that table, with D and trimming inferred from the DNA. The sample table contains tens of thousands of clones; only one count was recorded for about three quarters of them. The top ten hold 5.5% to 7% of the sample.

Overall results and qualifications from the work: Mucosal CD4 and CD8 T cells were sorted and sequenced only in a subgroup of patients, the size of which was not stated. Patients who were active smokers at surgery had a significantly higher proportion of clonal expansions than non-smokers (around 24% vs 18%, p=0.02). Endoscopic recurrence was found to be associated with higher high-frequency clone percentages at surgery, and recurrence was observed in all patients with clonality above 26.8% (18/57). Compared with CD4 T cells, sorted CD8 T cells contained more high-frequency clones, which suggests that the mucosal expansions were mostly CD8.

Reading the germline V gene (reference sequence) gives CDR1 LNHDA and CDR2 SQIVND. V was cut back by 6 bases and J by 4 bases, leaving a gap of 13 bases between them. The CDR3 spans 14 residues, from the cysteine through the phenylalanine. Only the CDR3 DNA stays, 42 bases, in frame from base 1. About this clone itself: Its antigen remains undetermined. No quality values exist for individual bases; no much larger clone is one base distant.

To be eligible, patients had to be adults with ileal or ileocolonic Crohn's disease and an indication for ileocolonic resection. Before DNA extraction, whole ileal mucosal biopsies were kept frozen at -80 degrees C. A TRizol-based method was used to extract genomic DNA from the frozen whole biopsies, and the DNA was quantified with a NanoDrop 2000 spectrophotometer. The V and J genes are TRBV19 and TRBJ1-5, and TRBD1 may be the D gene, going by 5 matching bases. The sequencing sample was made of ileal tissue. The origin of this receptor is an adult with Crohn's disease. The CDR3 amino acid sequence is: CASRGQGWNQPQHF. The nucleotide sequence is given as TGTGCCAGTAGGGGCCAGGGTTGGAATCAGCCCCAGCATTTT.